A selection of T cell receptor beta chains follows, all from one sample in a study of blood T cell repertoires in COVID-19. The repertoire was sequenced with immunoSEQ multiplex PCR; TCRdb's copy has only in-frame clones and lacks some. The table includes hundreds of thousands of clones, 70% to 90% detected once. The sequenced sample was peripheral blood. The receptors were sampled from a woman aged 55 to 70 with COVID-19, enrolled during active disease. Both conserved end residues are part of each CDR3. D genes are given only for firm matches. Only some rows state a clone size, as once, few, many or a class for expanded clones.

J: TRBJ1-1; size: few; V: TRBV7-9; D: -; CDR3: CASSLATSTEAFF; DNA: TGTGCCAGCAGCTTAGCAACCAGCACTGAAGCTTTCTTT
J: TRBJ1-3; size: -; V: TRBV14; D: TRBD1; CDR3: CASSLQGYTIYF; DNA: TGTGCCAGCAGTCTACAGGGGTACACCATATATTTT
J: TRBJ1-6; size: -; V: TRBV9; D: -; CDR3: CASSSGDGYNSPLHF; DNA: TGTGCCAGCAGCTCAGGGGACGGGTATAATTCACCCCTCCACTTT
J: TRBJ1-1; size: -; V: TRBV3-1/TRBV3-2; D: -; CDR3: CASSARTDNTEAFF; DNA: TGTGCCAGCAGCGCCCGGACAGACAACACTGAAGCTTTCTTT
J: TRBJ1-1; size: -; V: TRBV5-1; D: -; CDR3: CASSLALNVNTEAFF; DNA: TGCGCCAGCAGCTTGGCACTTAATGTGAACACTGAAGCTTTCTTT
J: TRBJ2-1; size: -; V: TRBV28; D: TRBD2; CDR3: CASRPGTSGNNEQFF; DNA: TGTGCCAGCAGGCCTGGGACTAGCGGGAACAATGAGCAGTTCTTC
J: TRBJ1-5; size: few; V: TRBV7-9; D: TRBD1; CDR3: CASSSGQGSNQPQHF; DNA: TGTGCCAGCAGCTCCGGACAGGGTAGCAATCAGCCCCAGCATTTT
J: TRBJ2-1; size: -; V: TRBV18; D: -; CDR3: CASSPPTRDGEQFF; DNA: TGTGCCAGCTCACCACCGACTAGGGACGGTGAGCAGTTCTTC
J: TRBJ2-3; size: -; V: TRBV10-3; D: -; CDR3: CAISGQVDLPGTDTQYF; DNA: TGTGCCATCAGTGGACAGGTAGACCTTCCGGGCACAGATACGCAGTATTTT
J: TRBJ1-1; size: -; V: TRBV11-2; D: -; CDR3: CASSSDFTEAFF; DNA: TGTGCCAGCAGCTCGGACTTCACTGAAGCTTTCTTT
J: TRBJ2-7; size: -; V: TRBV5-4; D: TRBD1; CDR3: CASSPAVGTGGYEQYF; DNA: TGTGCCAGCAGCCCGGCTGTAGGGACAGGGGGCTACGAGCAGTACTTC
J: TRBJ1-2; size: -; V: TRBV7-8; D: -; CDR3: CASSPGTPYGYTF; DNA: TGTGCCAGCAGCCCCGGGACACCCTATGGCTACACCTTC
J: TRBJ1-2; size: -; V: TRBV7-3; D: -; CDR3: CASTLGRDVYGYTF; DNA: TGTGCCAGCACCTTGGGGAGGGACGTCTATGGCTACACCTTC
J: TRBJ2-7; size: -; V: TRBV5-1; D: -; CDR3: CASSWAGAVEQYF; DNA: TGCGCCAGCAGCTGGGCGGGGGCGGTTGAGCAGTACTTC
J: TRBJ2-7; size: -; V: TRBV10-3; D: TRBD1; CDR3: CAISRTGGPYEQYF; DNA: TGTGCCATCAGTCGGACAGGGGGCCCCTACGAGCAGTACTTC
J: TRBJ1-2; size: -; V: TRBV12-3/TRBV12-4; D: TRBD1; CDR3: CASSSGQGNGYTF; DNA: TGTGCCAGCAGCTCGGGACAGGGTAACGGCTACACCTTC
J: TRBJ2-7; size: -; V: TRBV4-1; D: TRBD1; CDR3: CASSPAGGRSYEQYF; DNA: TGCGCCAGCAGCCCAGCAGGGGGCCGCTCCTACGAGCAGTACTTC
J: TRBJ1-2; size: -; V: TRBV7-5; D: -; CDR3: CVRSPGQGYGYTF; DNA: TGTGTCAGAAGCCCCGGACAGGGTTACGGCTACACCTTC
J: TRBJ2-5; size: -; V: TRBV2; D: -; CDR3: CASSESETQYF; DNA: TGTGCCAGCAGTGAGAGTGAGACCCAGTACTTC
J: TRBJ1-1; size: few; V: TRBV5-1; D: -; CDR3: CASSTTTGNTEAFF; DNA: TGCGCCAGCAGCACGACGACAGGGAACACTGAAGCTTTCTTT
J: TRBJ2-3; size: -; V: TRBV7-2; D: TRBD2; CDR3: CASSPTARGAGEDTQYF; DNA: TGTGCCAGCAGCCCGACCGCGCGGGGGGCGGGAGAAGATACGCAGTATTTT
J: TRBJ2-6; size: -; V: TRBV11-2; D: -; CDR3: CAGRQSSSGANVLTF; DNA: TGTGCCGGAAGACAAAGTAGCTCTGGGGCCAACGTCCTGACTTTC
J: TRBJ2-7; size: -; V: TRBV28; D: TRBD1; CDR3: CASHPPMGQGMNYEQYF; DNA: TGTGCCAGCCACCCCCCTATGGGACAGGGGATGAACTACGAGCAGTACTTC
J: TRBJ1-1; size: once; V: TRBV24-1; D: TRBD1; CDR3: CATRSRNRGGNTEAFF; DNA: TGTGCCACCAGGAGCCGGAACAGGGGCGGGAACACTGAAGCTTTCTTT
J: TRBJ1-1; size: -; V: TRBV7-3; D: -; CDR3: CASSLNRAAGDTEAFF; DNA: TGTGCCAGCAGCTTAAATCGGGCGGCGGGGGACACTGAAGCTTTCTTT
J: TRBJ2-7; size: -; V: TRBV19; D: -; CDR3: CASSIGPYEQYF; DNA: TGTGCCAGTAGTATAGGTCCGTACGAGCAGTACTTC
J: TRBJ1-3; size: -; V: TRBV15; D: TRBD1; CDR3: CATSRLGGERAGRSGNTIYF; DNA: TGTGCCACCAGCAGATTAGGGGGCGAGAGAGCCGGGCGCTCTGGAAACACCATATATTTT
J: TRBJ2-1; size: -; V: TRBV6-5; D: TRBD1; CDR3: CASSYSAGGYYNEQFF; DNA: TGTGCCAGCAGTTACTCTGCAGGGGGCTACTACAATGAGCAGTTCTTC
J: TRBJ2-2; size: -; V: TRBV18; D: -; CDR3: CASSPGSPSNTGELFF; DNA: TGTGCCAGCTCACCCGGGTCACCATCCAACACCGGGGAGCTGTTTTTT
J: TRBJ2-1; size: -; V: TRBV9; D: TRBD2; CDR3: CASSATGTSDPGEQFF; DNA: TGTGCCAGCAGCGCTACTGGGACTAGCGATCCGGGGGAGCAGTTCTTC
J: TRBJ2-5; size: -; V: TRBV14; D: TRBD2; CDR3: CASSRGRRETQYF; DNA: TGTGCCAGCAGCCGCGGGAGACGGGAGACCCAGTACTTC
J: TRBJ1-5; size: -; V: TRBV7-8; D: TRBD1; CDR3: CASSARAGTEPQPQHF; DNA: TGTGCCAGCAGCGCGCGGGCCGGGACAGAACCTCAGCCCCAGCATTTT
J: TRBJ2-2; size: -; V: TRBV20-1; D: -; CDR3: CSASRGTDLFF; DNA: TGCAGTGCCTCTAGGGGAACGGATCTGTTTTTT
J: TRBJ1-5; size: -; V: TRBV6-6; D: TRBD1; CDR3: CASSFGTGNSNQPQHF; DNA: TGTGCCAGCAGTTTCGGGACAGGGAACAGCAATCAGCCCCAGCATTTT
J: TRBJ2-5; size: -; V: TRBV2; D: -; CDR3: CASSADWQGETQYF; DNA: TGTGCCAGCAGTGCGGATTGGCAGGGAGAGACCCAGTACTTC
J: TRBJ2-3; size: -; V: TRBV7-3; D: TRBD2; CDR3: CASSWTSGGADTQYF; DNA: TGTGCCAGCAGCTGGACTAGCGGGGGTGCAGATACGCAGTATTTT
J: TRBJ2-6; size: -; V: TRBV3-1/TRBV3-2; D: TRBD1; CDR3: CASSLDRAMSSGANVLTF; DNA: TGTGCCAGCAGTTTGGACAGGGCTATGTCCTCTGGGGCCAACGTCCTGACTTTC
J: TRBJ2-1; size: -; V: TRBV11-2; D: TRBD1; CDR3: CASSRDSTRNEQFF; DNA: TGTGCCAGCAGCCGGGACAGTACTAGGAATGAGCAGTTCTTC
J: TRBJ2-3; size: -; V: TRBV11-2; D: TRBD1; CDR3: CASSYRDRGKDTQYF; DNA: TGTGCCAGCAGCTACCGGGACAGGGGGAAAGATACGCAGTATTTT
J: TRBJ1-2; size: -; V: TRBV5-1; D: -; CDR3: CASSSGGAAYGYTF; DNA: TGCGCCAGCAGCTCCGGGGGAGCAGCTTATGGCTACACCTTC
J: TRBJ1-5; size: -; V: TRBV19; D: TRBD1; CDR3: CASSYRDRGRSHQPQHF; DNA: TGTGCCAGTAGCTACCGGGACAGGGGGCGGTCACACCAGCCCCAGCATTTT
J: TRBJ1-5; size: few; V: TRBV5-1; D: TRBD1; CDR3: CASSPKPGQGSQPQHF; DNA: TGCGCCAGCAGCCCTAAACCGGGACAGGGTAGCCAGCCCCAGCATTTT
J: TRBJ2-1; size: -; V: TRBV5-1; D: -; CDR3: CASSLIAGSYNEQFF; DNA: TGCGCCAGCAGCTTGATCGCGGGCTCCTACAATGAGCAGTTCTTC
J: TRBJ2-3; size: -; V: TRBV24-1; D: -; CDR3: CATSFRGLDTDTQYF; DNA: TGTGCCACCAGTTTTCGTGGCCTTGACACAGATACGCAGTATTTT
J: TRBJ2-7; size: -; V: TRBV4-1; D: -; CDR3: CASGGSSYEQYF; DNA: TGCGCCAGCGGAGGATCCTCCTACGAGCAGTACTTC
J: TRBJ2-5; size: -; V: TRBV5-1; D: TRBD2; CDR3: CASSAAGTPGGETQYF; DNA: TGCGCCAGCAGCGCGGCCGGGACCCCGGGGGGTGAGACCCAGTACTTC
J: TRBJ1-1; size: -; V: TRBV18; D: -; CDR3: CASSAQGTNTEAFF; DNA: TGTGCCAGCTCCGCACAGGGTACCAATACCGAAGCTTTCTTT